The clone carrying this T cell receptor beta chain was seen only a few times. The antigen remains unidentified. The table came from immunoSEQ multiplex PCR; TCRdb's copy has only in-frame clones and leaves some out. Of 100,000 to 120,000 clones detected, 80% to 95% appear once; the ten largest clones hold around 2.5%. The sample comes from a study of T cell responses to AZD1222 COVID-19 vaccine. Study-wide results and caveats: At study baseline, merely several AZD1222 recipients were seropositive. When two AZD1222 doses had been given, Spike-specific TCR breadth and depth rose. The span of vaccine-associated CD4 TCRs extended across spike, with dominance at 160-218 and 743-854. Targeting of unmutated variant regions was reportedly seen in nearly half of spike-specific TCRs.

The CDR3 is 13 amino acids. Trimming removed 3 bases at V and 1 base at J, with 6 bases between. The source material was peripheral blood, sampled 28 days after the second AZD1222 dose. J is TRBJ1-1 and V is TRBV12-3 or TRBV12-4; D not resolved. This TCR derives from an adult who received the AZD1222 COVID-19 vaccine. Here the CDR3 reads CASSFGGNTEAFF. The CDR3 DNA sequence: TGTGCCAGCAGTTTTGGTGGGAACACTGAAGCTTTCTTT.